Presented here are 21 T cell receptor beta chains from one specimen sequenced in a study of metastatic and nonmetastatic thyroid tumors. TCRdb re-called clones from the PCR reads using MiXCR. This sample has roughly 40,000 clones, with 16% found just once. Until they underwent thyroid surgery, no patient had received any treatment. Sequencing was performed on blood. These TCRs come from a female donor with papillary thyroid cancer or a benign thyroid nodule (not recorded which). Some clones in this sample may be carry-over from other donors' samples.

This clone was counted ten times or more. CDR3 DNA: TGCAGCGTTGTAGGACTCAAAAACATTCAGTACTTC. Its protein is CSVVGLKNIQYF. This chain connects TRBV29-1 to TRBJ2-4; TRBD2 might be the D (5 bases). The V and J ends lost 4 bases and 3 bases respectively, with 7 bases between them. The germline CDR1 and CDR2 sequences are SQVTM and ANQGSEA. The CDR3 is 12 residues long.

This clone was seen ten or more times. The chain carries TRBV24-1 and TRBJ2-1, with 11 nucleotides matching TRBD1. The CDR3 is 15 amino acids. CDR1 KGHDR and CDR2 SFDVKD come from the germline V gene. Unmatched junction bases numbered 3, after V lost 5 bases and J lost 4 bases. The CDR3 DNA sequence: TGTGCCACCAGTGGGGGACAGGGGGAATACAATGAGCAGTTCTTC. It is translated as CATSGGQGEYNEQFF.

The gene calls are TRBV11-2 and TRBJ2-7, with 12 bases that match TRBD2. CDR1 is SGHAT and CDR2 is FQNNGV in the germline V gene. J gave up 2 bases and V 2 bases, and 1 base lay outside the gene matches. The CDR3 contains 15 residues. CDR3 DNA: TGTGCCAGCAGCTTACTAGCGGGAGGGACCTACGAGCAGTACTTC. Amino acid sequence: CASSLLAGGTYEQYF.

In this sample, this clone turned up many times. The rearrangement joins TRBV5-1 to TRBJ2-7; perhaps TRBD1 as D (5 bases). Germline V CDR1 and CDR2: SGHRS, YFSETQ. The germline V and J ends were trimmed by 0 bases and 5 bases, with 12 bases remaining between them. CDR3 length equals 14 residues. Here the CDR3 DNA reads TGCGCCAGCAGCTTGGCTAGAGAAGGGGACGAGCAGTACTTC. This gives the protein CASSLAREGDEQYF.

This clone was seen many times. This may stem from a read error, because a much larger clone lies one nucleotide away. Other DNA sequences in this specimen translate into the identical CDR3. This chain links TRBV28 with TRBJ2-7; 9 bases are shared with TRBD2. The CDR3 loop spans 15 amino acids. Germline values: CDR1 MDHEN, CDR2 SYDVKM. After removal of 9 bases from V and 2 bases from J, the junction contained 11 bases not matched to a gene. CDR3 amino acids: CASWGGGGQPYEQYF. The CDR3, as DNA: TGTGCCAGTTGGGGCGGGGGGGGCCAACCCTACGAGCAGTACTTC.

This clone appeared many times. The chain uses TRBV29-1 and TRBJ2-7, with 10 bases identical to TRBD1. In germline, CDR1 is SQVTM, CDR2 ANQGSEA. J was trimmed by 6 bases and V by 7 bases; bases with no gene match: 6. The CDR3 runs to 12 residues. Written as DNA, the CDR3 is TGCAGCGCCGGGACAGGGGCAAGCGAGCAGTACTTC. Translating gives CSAGTGASEQYF.

This clone was observed at least ten times. This sequence joins TRBV19 and TRBJ2-7; D gene uncertain. Germline-derived CDR1 and CDR2 are LNHDA and SQIVND (reference sequence). This CDR3 has 11 amino acids. V lost 3 bases and J 5 bases, leaving 5 bases between the germline ends. The CDR3 here is CASSIFDEQYF. The CDR3 DNA reads TGTGCCAGTAGTATCTTCGACGAGCAGTACTTC.

This clone has ten or more counts. The chain has TRBV20-1 and TRBJ1-5; 8 bases are a match to TRBD1. V lost 3 bases and J lost 7; bases outside the gene matches: 11. The CDR3 runs 15 residues. Looked up from germline, CDR1 is DFQATT and CDR2 is SNEGSKA (reference sequence). The CDR3 protein is CSARTAGQGGQPQHF. In DNA form, the CDR3 reads TGCAGTGCTAGGACGGCAGGACAGGGAGGACAGCCCCAGCATTTT.

This clone occurred many times. The chain has TRBV11-2 and TRBJ2-7; tentative D call: TRBD2 (7 bases). Germline-derived CDR1 and CDR2 are SGHAT and FQNNGV. V lost 4 bases, J lost 5 bases, and 18 bases lay in between. The CDR3 has 15 amino acids. The CDR3 loop reads CASSSWGGLRNEQYF. DNA of the CDR3: TGTGCCAGCAGCTCCTGGGGGGGGCTAAGGAACGAGCAGTACTTC.

The V and J genes are TRBV19 and TRBJ1-5, with 9 bases matching TRBD1. The CDR3 is made up of 16 amino acids. Germline trimming cut 4 bases from V and 0 bases from J; bases unmatched to any gene: 4. Germline loops: CDR1 LNHDA, CDR2 SQIVND (reference sequence). CDR3 in DNA: TGTGCCAGTAGTACCTACAGGGGGCATAGCAATCAGCCCCAGCATTTT. Protein product: CASSTYRGHSNQPQHF.

This clone was seen at least ten times. The rearrangement uses TRBV7-3 and TRBJ2-1, with D uncertain. CDR3 length: 11 residues. Germline V gene sequence: CDR1 SGHTA, CDR2 FQGTGA. Trimming took off 3 bases at V and 5 bases at J, with 2 bases between the two ends. The CDR3 DNA is TGTGCCAGCAGCTTTAACAATGAGCAGTTCTTC. Protein sequence: CASSFNNEQFF.

This clone was counted only a few times. The chain links TRBV6-7 to TRBJ2-7; 8 bases are a match to TRBD1. TRBV6-7 is filed as an ORF, its function uncertain. V shed 7 bases, J shed 4 bases, and the junction held 12 bases outside the gene matches. CDR3 size: 15 residues. CDR3 nucleotide sequence: TGTGCCAGCATTCCCCCAGGGGGCGCGCTTTACGAGCAGTACTTC. Translating it yields CASIPPGGALYEQYF.

This clone was observed many times. This chain uses TRBV20-1 with TRBJ1-5; D not resolved. Trimming stripped 0 bases from V and 4 bases from J, with 13 bases between. CDR3 length: 15 amino acids. From germline, CDR1 is DFQATT and CDR2 SNEGSKA (reference sequence). CDR3 coding DNA: TGCAGTGCTAGAGAACCCCTACGGGGAAATCAGCCCCAGCATTTT. Translation: CSAREPLRGNQPQHF.

The chain links TRBV28 to TRBJ2-7, with D maybe TRBD2 (5 bases). CDR3 length: 18 amino acids. V was pared by 5 bases and J by 0 bases, with 23 bases between. In germline, CDR1 is MDHEN, CDR2 SYDVKM. CDR3: CASSPSYRGVGSSYEQYF. DNA for the CDR3: TGTGCCAGCAGTCCCTCTTACCGGGGAGTGGGTTCCTCCTACGAGCAGTACTTC.

The V and J genes are TRBV20-1 and TRBJ2-2; D is ambiguous. With 6 bases removed from V and 3 bases from J, the gap between germline ends came to 14 bases. From germline, CDR1 is DFQATT and CDR2 SNEGSKA (reference sequence). The CDR3 spans 14 residues. CDR3 DNA sequence: TGCAGTGCCCGCATGGGCGGAGACACCGGGGAGCTGTTTTTT. It codes for CSARMGGDTGELFF.

At least ten counts were recorded for this clone. This chain uses TRBV12-5 with TRBJ2-7; D may be TRBD2 (5 bases). The CDR3 loop spans 13 amino acids. Germline assignment: CDR1 LGHNT and CDR2 FRNRAP. The germline V and J ends were trimmed by 3 bases and 7 bases, with 13 bases remaining between them. The CDR3 here is CASGFTEVREQYF. The CDR3 DNA is TGTGCTAGTGGTTTTACGGAGGTTAGAGAGCAGTACTTC.

There are many counts of this clone. The chain uses TRBV11-1 and TRBJ1-2; possibly TRBD1 for D (5 bases). Deletions cut 1 base from V and 6 bases from J, with 21 bases between. From germline, CDR1 is SGHAT and CDR2 FQDESV (reference sequence). This CDR3 has 17 residues. The CDR3 sequence is CASSLVLLTDRLDGYTF. The CDR3 DNA follows: TGTGCCAGCAGCTTAGTGCTCCTGACAGACCGTTTAGATGGCTACACCTTC.

This clone has a count of ten or more. Other DNA sequences in this specimen translate into the identical CDR3. V is TRBV19 and J is TRBJ2-7; 9 bases are shared with TRBD2. The V segment lost 0 bases and the J segment 6 bases; nucleotides outside the gene matches: 9. CDR3 length: 16 amino acids. CDR1 is LNHDA, CDR2 SQIVND, per germline (reference sequence). Written as DNA, the CDR3 is TGTGCCAGTAGTATAGATAAAGGGACTAGCAGGCTCGAGCAGTACTTC. Translating it yields CASSIDKGTSRLEQYF.

J is TRBJ1-1 and V is TRBV7-3, with D possibly TRBD1 on 6 matching bases. Trimming removed 4 bases at V and 0 bases at J, with 21 bases between. Germline CDR1 and CDR2: SGHTA and FQGTGA. The CDR3 runs to 18 residues. CDR3 nucleotides: TGTGCCAGCAGCTCAACGACTTCAGGGGATCAGGTGAACACTGAAGCTTTCTTT. Translated: CASSSTTSGDQVNTEAFF.

This clone has at least ten counts. The V gene is TRBV27, the J gene TRBJ1-1, with 9 bases fitting TRBD1. CDR1 and CDR2 from the germline V gene are MNHEY and SMNVEV (reference sequence). There are 18 residues in the CDR3. Trimming took 5 bases from V and 1 from J; bases not matched to a gene: 14. DNA for the CDR3: TGTGCCAGCAGTCCCACGGCGTACAGGGGGCGGACGAACACTGAAGCTTTCTTT. It specifies CASSPTAYRGRTNTEAFF.

With regard to this clone: At one end, the junction sequence differs from germline, possibly due to a read error. The chain recombines TRBV10-2 with TRBJ1-1; D uncertain. Germline CDR1 reads WSHSY; CDR2 reads SAAADI. The CDR3 loop spans 15 amino acids. Written as DNA, the CDR3 is TGCGCCAGCAGTGAGTGGAGCGCAACGAACAATGAAGCTTTCTTT. It encodes CASSEWSATNNEAFF.